The T cell receptor (beta chain) described here comes from a study of shared clonotypes between healthy human individuals. Using immunoSEQ multiplex PCR, the repertoire was profiled, and TCRdb retains in-frame clones only, with some absent. Seen here are 950,000 to 1,300,000 clones, 65% to 80% observed once, and the top ten hold about 1.4%. This sequence originates from a man younger than 35 in good health. The specimen sequenced was memory CD4+ T cells sorted from blood. The subset is: CD45RA-negative fraction.

This chain's CDR3 is CASSPSAGGIMRETQYF. DNA of the CDR3: TGTGCCAGCTCACCCTCTGCGGGAGGTATAATGAGGGAGACCCAGTACTTC. This rearrangement joins TRBV18 to TRBJ2-5; 8 bases are a match to TRBD2. This CDR3 is 17 amino acids long. Germline lookup yields CDR1 KGHSH and CDR2 LQKENI. The V gene end was trimmed by 3 bases and the J gene end by 5 bases; junction bases not matched to a gene: 14.